Shown below are 10 T cell receptor beta chains from a single sample sequenced in a study of blood T cell repertoires in COVID-19. Generated by immunoSEQ multiplex PCR, the TCRdb table keeps only in-frame clones and is missing some. Altogether roughly 180,000 clones are present, around four fifths being singletons, with the ten largest covering more than 7.5%. The sample taken for sequencing was peripheral blood. These receptors originate from a man aged 35 to 55 who had recovered from COVID-19.

For the CDR3, the DNA is TGTGCCAGCAGCCTGGGGGGGGGCGGTAATGAAAAACTGTTTTTT. Translating gives CASSLGGGGNEKLFF. The chain links TRBV7-2 to TRBJ1-4; D might be TRBD1 (6 bases). The CDR3 loop spans 15 amino acids. V lost 5 bases and J lost 4, with 14 bases in between. Germline V gene data show CDR1 as SGHTA and CDR2 as FQGNSA.

J is TRBJ2-5 and V is TRBV7-2; possibly TRBD2 for D (6 bases). The germline V and J ends were trimmed by 1 base and 2 bases, with 11 bases remaining between them. In germline, CDR1 is SGHTA, CDR2 FQGNSA. The CDR3 is 15 residues long. In DNA form, the CDR3 reads TGTGCCAGCAGCTTAGATTCGGCGGGACAAGAGACCCAGTACTTC. It codes for CASSLDSAGQETQYF.

The rearrangement links TRBV5-1 to TRBJ2-3; 12 bases align to TRBD1. The V and J ends lost 4 bases and 4 bases, in that order; junction bases with no gene match: 7. Germline assignment: CDR1 SGHRS and CDR2 YFSETQ. The CDR3 runs to 16 residues. CDR3 coding DNA: TGCGCCAGCAGCCCCGGGACAGGGGGCCCCGCAGATACGCAGTATTTT. Its translation: CASSPGTGGPADTQYF.

The rearrangement joins TRBV28 to TRBJ1-5; no firm D call. The CDR3 extends over 16 amino acids. Germline V gene sequence: CDR1 MDHEN, CDR2 SYDVKM. The V gene lost 3 bases and the J gene lost 2 bases, with 14 bases spanning the gap. Written as DNA, the CDR3 is TGTGCCAGCAGTTTCCTTCCTGAGGCGGGCAATCAGCCCCAGCATTTT. Translating gives CASSFLPEAGNQPQHF.

The rearrangement uses TRBV4-1 and TRBJ2-1; TRBD2 aligns across 7 bases. CDR3 length: 15 residues. Germline V lookup: CDR1 MGHRA, CDR2 YSYEKL. Germline trimming cut 5 bases from V and 0 bases from J; bases unmatched to any gene: 4. The CDR3 loop is CASSTRTSSYNEQFF. Here the CDR3 DNA reads TGCGCCAGCAGCACCCGGACTAGCTCCTACAATGAGCAGTTCTTC.

This clone showed up just once. The V call is TRBV19, the J call TRBJ2-2; 9 positions match TRBD1. This CDR3 has 18 residues. Germline values: CDR1 LNHDA, CDR2 SQIVND (reference sequence). J was trimmed by 6 bases and V by 5 bases; bases with no gene match: 16. This chain's CDR3 is CASSQIGPGTGRSGELFF. The CDR3 nucleotides read TGTGCCAGTAGTCAAATAGGCCCCGGGACAGGGCGTTCCGGGGAGCTGTTTTTT.

V is TRBV4-3 and J is TRBJ1-2; weak D call: TRBD1 (5 bases). The CDR3 length is 16 residues. Germline V lookup: CDR1 LGHNA, CDR2 YSLEER. Trimming cost V 4 bases and J 4 bases, with 19 bases left between them. CDR3 sequence (DNA): TGCGCCAGCAGCCCGGGGGTGGAGTCGGATCTCTATGGCTACACCTTC. It yields the protein CASSPGVESDLYGYTF.

V gene TRBV4-3 combines with J gene TRBJ1-1, with D possibly matching TRBD1 (6 bases). V shed 3 bases and J shed 3 bases, with 17 bases lying between them. CDR1 and CDR2 (germline): LGHNA, YSLEER. The CDR3 extends over 16 amino acids. CDR3 coding DNA: TGCGCCAGCAGCCAGGACGGATCTTACAGGGACACTGAAGCTTTCTTT. Amino acids: CASSQDGSYRDTEAFF.

The chain joins TRBV6-5 to TRBJ1-2, with 7 bases matching TRBD1. The CDR3 loop spans 15 amino acids. Germline lookup yields CDR1 MNHEY and CDR2 SVGAGI. J was trimmed by 8 bases and V by 2 bases; bases with no gene match: 11. The CDR3 DNA follows: TGTGCCAGCAGTTACAAAGCTACAGGGGTGGGAGGCTACACCTTC. It translates to CASSYKATGVGGYTF.

The chain combines TRBV5-6 with TRBJ1-2; D perhaps matches TRBD1 (6 bases). The CDR3 totals 14 residues. Germline V gene data show CDR1 as SGHDT and CDR2 as YYEEEE. The ends were cut back, 4 bases at V and 7 bases at J, with 17 bases in the middle. This CDR3 is CASSTGTLKSGYTF. CDR3 bases: TGTGCCAGCAGCACCGGGACACTAAAGAGTGGCTACACCTTC.